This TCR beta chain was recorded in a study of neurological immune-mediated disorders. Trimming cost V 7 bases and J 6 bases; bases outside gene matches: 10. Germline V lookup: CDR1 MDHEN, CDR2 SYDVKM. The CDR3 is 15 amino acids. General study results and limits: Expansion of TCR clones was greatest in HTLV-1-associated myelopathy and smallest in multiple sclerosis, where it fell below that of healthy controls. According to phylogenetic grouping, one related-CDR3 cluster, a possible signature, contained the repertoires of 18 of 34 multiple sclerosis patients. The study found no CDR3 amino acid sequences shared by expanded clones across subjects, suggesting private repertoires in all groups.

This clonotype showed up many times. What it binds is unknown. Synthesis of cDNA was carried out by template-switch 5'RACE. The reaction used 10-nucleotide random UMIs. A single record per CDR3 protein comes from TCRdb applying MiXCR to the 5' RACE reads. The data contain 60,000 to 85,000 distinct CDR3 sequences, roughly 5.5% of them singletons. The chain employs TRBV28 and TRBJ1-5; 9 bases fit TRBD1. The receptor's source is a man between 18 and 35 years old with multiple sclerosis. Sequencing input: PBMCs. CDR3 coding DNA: TGTGCCAGCACCAAGGACAGGGGCGGCGGTCAGCCCCAGCATTTT. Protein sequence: CASTKDRGGGQPQHF.